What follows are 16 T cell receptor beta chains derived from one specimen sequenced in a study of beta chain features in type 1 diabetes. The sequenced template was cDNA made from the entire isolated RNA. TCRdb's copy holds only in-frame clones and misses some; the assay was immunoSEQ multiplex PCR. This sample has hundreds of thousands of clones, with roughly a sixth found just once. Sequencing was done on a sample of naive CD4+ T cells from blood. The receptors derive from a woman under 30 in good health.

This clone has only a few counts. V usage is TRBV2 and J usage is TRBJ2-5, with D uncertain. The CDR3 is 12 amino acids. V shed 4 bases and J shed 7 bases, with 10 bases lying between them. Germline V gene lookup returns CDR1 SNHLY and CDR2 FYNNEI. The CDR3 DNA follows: TGTGCCAGCAGTGCAGAGGTGCGGACCCAGTACTTC. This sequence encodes CASSAEVRTQYF.

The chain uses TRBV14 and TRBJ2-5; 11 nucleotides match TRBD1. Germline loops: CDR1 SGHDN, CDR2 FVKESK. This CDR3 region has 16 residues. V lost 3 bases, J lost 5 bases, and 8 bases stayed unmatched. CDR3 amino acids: CASSQWTGGGHETQYF. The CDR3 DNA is TGTGCCAGCAGCCAGTGGACAGGGGGCGGCCACGAGACCCAGTACTTC. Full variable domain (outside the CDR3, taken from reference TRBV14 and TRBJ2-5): EAGVTQFPSHSVIEKGQTVTLRCDPISGHDNLYWYRRVMGKEIKFLLHFVKESKQDESGMPNNRFLAERTGGTYSTLKVQPAELEDSGVYFCASSQWTGGGHETQYFGPGTRLLVL.

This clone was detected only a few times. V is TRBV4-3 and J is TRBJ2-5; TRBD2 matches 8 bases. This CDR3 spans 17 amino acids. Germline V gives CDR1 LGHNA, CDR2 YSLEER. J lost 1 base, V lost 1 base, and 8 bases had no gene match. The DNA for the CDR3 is TGCGCCAGCAGCCAAGGTGTGGCTAGCGGGCTCCAAGAGACCCAGTACTTC. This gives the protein CASSQGVASGLQETQYF.

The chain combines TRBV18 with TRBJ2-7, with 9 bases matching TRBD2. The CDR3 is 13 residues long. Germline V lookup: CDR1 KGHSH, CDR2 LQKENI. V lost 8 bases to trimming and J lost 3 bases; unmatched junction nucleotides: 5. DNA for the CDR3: TGTGCCAGCAGACTAGCGGCTGGCTACGAGCAGTACTTC. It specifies CASRLAAGYEQYF.

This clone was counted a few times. CDR3 protein: CASSPGGGSEAFF. DNA of the CDR3: TGTGCCAGCTCACCAGGTGGGGGCTCTGAAGCTTTCTTT. This sequence joins TRBV18 and TRBJ1-1, with D possibly TRBD1 on 6 matching bases. Between the trimmed V and J ends, which lost 2 bases and 6 bases, there was a span of 10 bases. CDR3 length: 13 amino acids. CDR1 KGHSH and CDR2 LQKENI come from the germline V gene.

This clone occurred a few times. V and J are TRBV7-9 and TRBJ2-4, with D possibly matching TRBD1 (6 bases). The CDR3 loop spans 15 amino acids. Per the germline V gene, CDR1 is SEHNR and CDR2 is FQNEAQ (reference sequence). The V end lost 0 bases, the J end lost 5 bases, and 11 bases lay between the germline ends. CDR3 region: CASSLAQGPQNIQYF. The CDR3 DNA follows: TGTGCCAGCAGCTTAGCGCAGGGGCCGCAAAACATTCAGTACTTC.

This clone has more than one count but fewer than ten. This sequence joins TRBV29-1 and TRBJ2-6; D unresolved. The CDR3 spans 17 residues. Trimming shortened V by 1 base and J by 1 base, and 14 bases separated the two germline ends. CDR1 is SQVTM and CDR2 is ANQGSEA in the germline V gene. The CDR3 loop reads CSVEVSGSVSGANVLTF. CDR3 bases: TGCAGCGTTGAAGTTTCGGGTTCCGTATCTGGGGCCAACGTCCTGACTTTC.

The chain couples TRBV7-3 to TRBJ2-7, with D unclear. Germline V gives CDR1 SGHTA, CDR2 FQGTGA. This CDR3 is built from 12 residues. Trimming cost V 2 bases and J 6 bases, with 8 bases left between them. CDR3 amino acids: CASSLPAIEQYF. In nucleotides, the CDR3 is TGTGCCAGCAGCTTACCAGCGATCGAGCAGTACTTC.

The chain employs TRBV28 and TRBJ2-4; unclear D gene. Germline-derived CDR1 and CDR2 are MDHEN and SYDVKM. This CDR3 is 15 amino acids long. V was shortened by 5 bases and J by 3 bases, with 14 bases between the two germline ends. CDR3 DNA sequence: TGTGCCAGCAGTCTAGGTTCCGTCGGCAAAAACATTCAGTACTTC. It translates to CASSLGSVGKNIQYF.

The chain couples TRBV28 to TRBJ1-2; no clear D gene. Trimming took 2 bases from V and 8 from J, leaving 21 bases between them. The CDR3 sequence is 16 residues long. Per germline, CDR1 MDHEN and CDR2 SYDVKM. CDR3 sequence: CASSLSSVRRVEGYTF. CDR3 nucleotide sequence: TGTGCCAGCAGTTTAAGCAGTGTACGGAGGGTGGAGGGCTACACCTTC.

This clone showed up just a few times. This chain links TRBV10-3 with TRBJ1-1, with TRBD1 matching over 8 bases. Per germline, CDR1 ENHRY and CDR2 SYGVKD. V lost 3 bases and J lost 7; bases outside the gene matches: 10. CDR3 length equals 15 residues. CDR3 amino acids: CAISDGGQGAREAFF. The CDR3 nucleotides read TGTGCCATCAGTGATGGGGGCCAGGGGGCGCGTGAAGCTTTCTTT.

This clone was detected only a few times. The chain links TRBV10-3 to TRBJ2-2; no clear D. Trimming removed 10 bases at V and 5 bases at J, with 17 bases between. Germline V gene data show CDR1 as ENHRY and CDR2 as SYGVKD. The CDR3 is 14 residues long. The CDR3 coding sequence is TGTGCCACCACACCCGCCGTAGATACCGGGGAGCTGTTTTTT. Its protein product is CATTPAVDTGELFF.

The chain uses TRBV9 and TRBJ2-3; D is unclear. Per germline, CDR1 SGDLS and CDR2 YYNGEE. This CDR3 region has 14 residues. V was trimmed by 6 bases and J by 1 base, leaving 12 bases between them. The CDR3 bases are TGTGCCAGCACCCCACGGTTTGGCACAGATACGCAGTATTTT. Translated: CASTPRFGTDTQYF.

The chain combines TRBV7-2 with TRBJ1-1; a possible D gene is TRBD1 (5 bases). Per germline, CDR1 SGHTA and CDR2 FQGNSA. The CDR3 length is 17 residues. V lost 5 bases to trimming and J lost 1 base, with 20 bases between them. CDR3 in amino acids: CASSLRDRGAGNTEAFF. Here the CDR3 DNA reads TGTGCCAGCAGCCTGAGGGACCGGGGTGCCGGGAACACTGAAGCTTTCTTT. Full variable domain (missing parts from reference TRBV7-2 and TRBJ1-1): GAGVSQSPSNKVTEKGKDVELRCDPISGHTALYWYRQSLGQGLEFLIYFQGNSAPDKSGLPSDRFSAERTGGSVSTLTIQRTQQEDSAVYLCASSLRDRGAGNTEAFFGQGTRLTVV.

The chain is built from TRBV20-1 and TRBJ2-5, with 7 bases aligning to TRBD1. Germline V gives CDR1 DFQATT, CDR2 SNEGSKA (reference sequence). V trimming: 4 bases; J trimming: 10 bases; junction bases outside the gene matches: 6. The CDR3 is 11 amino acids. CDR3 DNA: TGCAGTGCTAAGGGACAGCTTTTCCAGTACTTC. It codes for CSAKGQLFQYF.

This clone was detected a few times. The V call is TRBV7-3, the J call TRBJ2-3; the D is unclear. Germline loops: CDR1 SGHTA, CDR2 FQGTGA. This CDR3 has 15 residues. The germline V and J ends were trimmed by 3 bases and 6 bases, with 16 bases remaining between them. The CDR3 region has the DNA TGTGCCAGCAGCTTCCGAGCAGTCACGAGGGATACGCAGTATTTT. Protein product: CASSFRAVTRDTQYF.